These T cell receptor beta chains were read from a single sample in a study of T-cell memory formation after mild COVID-19. TCRdb re-derived calls from the 5' RACE reads in MiXCR, one entry per CDR3 protein. The data show 300,000 to 350,000 distinct CDR3 sequences, 12% to 15% seen once. Input material: PBMCs or a T cell subset sorted from them (not recorded which). Receptor source: a man in his late teens or twenties who had mild COVID-19 (a few samples of this study predate the infection). Cell type and time point are not known. CDR3s include the opening cysteine and the closing phenylalanine or tryptophan. The D gene is left open where the match is weak. Clone size is stated in some rows and not others, as once, few, many or a class when expanded.

V gene: TRBV7-6
D gene: NA
J gene: TRBJ2-5
clone size: few
CDR3 DNA: TGTGCCAGCAGCTTGAGACAGGCGGAGACCCAGTACTTC
CDR3 protein: CASSLRQAETQYF

V gene: TRBV10-3
D gene: TRBD2
J gene: TRBJ2-5
clone size: few
CDR3 DNA: TGTGCCACCAGGACACGGGACTACCTTGTAGGGGAGACCCAGTACTTC
CDR3 protein: CATRTRDYLVGETQYF

V gene: TRBV6-2/TRBV6-3
D gene: TRBD2
J gene: TRBJ2-7
clone size: few
CDR3 DNA: TGTGCCAGCTGTGAAGCGGGGGGCGCCTACGAGCAGTACTTC
CDR3 protein: CASCEAGGAYEQYF

V gene: TRBV6-2/TRBV6-3
D gene: NA
J gene: TRBJ1-1
clone size: NA
CDR3 DNA: TGTGCCAGCCTCCGGGAAAGGAACACTGAAGCTTTCTTT
CDR3 protein: CASLRERNTEAFF

V gene: TRBV24-1
D gene: TRBD1
J gene: TRBJ2-5
clone size: once
CDR3 DNA: TGTGCCACCAGTGATCACAGGGGGGAGACCCAGTACTTC
CDR3 protein: CATSDHRGETQYF

V gene: TRBV9
D gene: TRBD1
J gene: TRBJ2-2
clone size: NA
CDR3 DNA: TGTGCCAGCAGCGCGGGACAGCTGTTCACCGGGGAGCTGTTTTTT
CDR3 protein: CASSAGQLFTGELFF

V gene: TRBV12-5
D gene: NA
J gene: TRBJ2-1
clone size: NA
CDR3 DNA: TGTGCTAGTGGTTTTGCGGGGGCCTCAGGGGGCAATGAGCAGTTCTTC
CDR3 protein: CASGFAGASGGNEQFF

V gene: TRBV6-5
D gene: NA
J gene: TRBJ1-5
clone size: NA
CDR3 DNA: TGTGCCAGCAGTGTCATGAAAGGGGACCAGCCCCAGCATTTT
CDR3 protein: CASSVMKGDQPQHF

V gene: TRBV5-1
D gene: NA
J gene: TRBJ1-1
clone size: NA
CDR3 DNA: TGCGCCAGCAGCTTCCAGGGGACCACTGAAGCTTTCTTT
CDR3 protein: CASSFQGTTEAFF

V gene: TRBV7-9
D gene: NA
J gene: TRBJ2-1
clone size: few
CDR3 DNA: TGTGCCAGCAGCACAGGACACGAGCAGTTCTTC
CDR3 protein: CASSTGHEQFF

V gene: TRBV3-1
D gene: TRBD2
J gene: TRBJ2-2
clone size: many
CDR3 DNA: TGTGCCAGCAGCCCTCATACTAGCGGGGGCGTCACCGGGGAGCTGTTTTTT
CDR3 protein: CASSPHTSGGVTGELFF

V gene: TRBV5-1
D gene: TRBD1
J gene: TRBJ2-2
clone size: many
CDR3 DNA: TGCGCCAGCAGCGCTGGACAGGGGTCGAACACCGGGGAGCTGTTTTTT
CDR3 protein: CASSAGQGSNTGELFF

V gene: TRBV7-9
D gene: NA
J gene: TRBJ2-2
clone size: NA
CDR3 DNA: TGTGCCAGCAGCGCGGGGGCCGCGAACACCGGGGAGCTGTTTTTT
CDR3 protein: CASSAGAANTGELFF

V gene: TRBV6-6
D gene: NA
J gene: TRBJ2-2
clone size: few
CDR3 DNA: TGTGCCAGCAGACGGGTGAACACCGGGGAGCTGTTTTTT
CDR3 protein: CASRRVNTGELFF

V gene: TRBV12-3/TRBV12-4
D gene: TRBD1
J gene: TRBJ2-7
clone size: once
CDR3 DNA: TGTGCCAGCAGTGACCGGGACAGGGAACACGAGCAGTACTTC
CDR3 protein: CASSDRDREHEQYF

V gene: TRBV27
D gene: NA
J gene: TRBJ1-2
clone size: NA
CDR3 DNA: TGTGCCAGCAGTTTATGGGGGGGTCCGGGTGATGGCTACACCTTC
CDR3 protein: CASSLWGGPGDGYTF

V gene: TRBV7-9
D gene: NA
J gene: TRBJ2-1
clone size: NA
CDR3 DNA: TGTGCCAGCAGCTCCCCGGGGGGCCTCTTCTACAATGAGCAGTTCTTC
CDR3 protein: CASSSPGGLFYNEQFF

V gene: TRBV10-3
D gene: NA
J gene: TRBJ2-5
clone size: NA
CDR3 DNA: TGTGCCATCAGTACCGACCTCGGAGGGGGCAAGGGAGAGACCCAGTACTTC
CDR3 protein: CAISTDLGGGKGETQYF

V gene: TRBV5-4
D gene: NA
J gene: TRBJ2-6
clone size: many
CDR3 DNA: TGTGCCAGCAGCTTGCCAGGTTCTGGGGCCAACGTCCTGACTTTC
CDR3 protein: CASSLPGSGANVLTF

V gene: TRBV7-3
D gene: NA
J gene: TRBJ2-5
clone size: once
CDR3 DNA: TGTGCCAGCAGCTTAACTTTGAGCGGACAAGAGACCCAGTACTTC
CDR3 protein: CASSLTLSGQETQYF

V gene: TRBV7-9
D gene: NA
J gene: TRBJ2-3
clone size: many
CDR3 DNA: TGTGCCAGCAGCTTAGGGTCACCGACAGATACGCAGTATTTT
CDR3 protein: CASSLGSPTDTQYF

V gene: TRBV9
D gene: NA
J gene: TRBJ1-3
clone size: few
CDR3 DNA: TGTGCCAGCAGTGAACGGGGGGACTCTGGAAACACCATATATTTT
CDR3 protein: CASSERGDSGNTIYF

V gene: TRBV29-1
D gene: TRBD2
J gene: TRBJ2-3
clone size: NA
CDR3 DNA: TGCAGCGTGACCAGACTAGCGCTCACAGATACGCAGTATTTT
CDR3 protein: CSVTRLALTDTQYF

V gene: TRBV6-6
D gene: NA
J gene: TRBJ2-5
clone size: few
CDR3 DNA: TGTGCCAGCATCACGGGACTGGGGCAAGAGACCCAGTACTTC
CDR3 protein: CASITGLGQETQYF

V gene: TRBV20-1
D gene: TRBD1
J gene: TRBJ2-1
clone size: many
CDR3 DNA: TGCAGTGCTAGAGATTGGCAGGGGGCATACAATGAGCAGTTCTTC
CDR3 protein: CSARDWQGAYNEQFF

V gene: TRBV12-3/TRBV12-4
D gene: NA
J gene: TRBJ2-5
clone size: NA
CDR3 DNA: TGTGCCAGCACCGCTTTACAGGGATTCCAAGAGACCCAGTACTTC
CDR3 protein: CASTALQGFQETQYF

V gene: TRBV5-1
D gene: NA
J gene: TRBJ2-3
clone size: many
CDR3 DNA: TGCGCCAGCAGCTTGGATATTAAGGCAGATACGCAGTATTTT
CDR3 protein: CASSLDIKADTQYF

V gene: TRBV6-1
D gene: NA
J gene: TRBJ2-2
clone size: many
CDR3 DNA: TGTGCCAGCAGATCGGGGAACACCGGGGAGCTGTTTTTT
CDR3 protein: CASRSGNTGELFF

V gene: TRBV7-3
D gene: NA
J gene: TRBJ2-7
clone size: NA
CDR3 DNA: TGTGCCAGCAGTTATGGGGGTCAGGAGCAGTACTTC
CDR3 protein: CASSYGGQEQYF

V gene: TRBV10-3
D gene: NA
J gene: TRBJ2-3
clone size: NA
CDR3 DNA: TGTGCCACCGGCACTAGCACAGATACGCAGTATTTT
CDR3 protein: CATGTSTDTQYF

V gene: TRBV5-1
D gene: NA
J gene: TRBJ1-2
clone size: many
CDR3 DNA: TGCGCCAGCAGCCCTGATGACAGTTATGGCTACACCTTC
CDR3 protein: CASSPDDSYGYTF

V gene: TRBV4-3
D gene: NA
J gene: TRBJ2-2
clone size: NA
CDR3 DNA: TGCGCCAGCAGCCAACTCCTGGGCGGGGAGCTGTTTTTT
CDR3 protein: CASSQLLGGELFF

V gene: TRBV11-2
D gene: NA
J gene: TRBJ2-7
clone size: NA
CDR3 DNA: TGTGCCAGCAGCTTAGCCCCCGGGACGCAGGGACGGAAGCAGTACTTC
CDR3 protein: CASSLAPGTQGRKQYF

V gene: TRBV9
D gene: NA
J gene: TRBJ2-5
clone size: few
CDR3 DNA: TGTGCCAGCAGCGTTCAGGGATTGGGGGAGACCCAGTACTTC
CDR3 protein: CASSVQGLGETQYF

V gene: TRBV20-1
D gene: NA
J gene: TRBJ2-2
clone size: few
CDR3 DNA: TGCAGATACCGGGACACCAACACCGGGGAGCTGTTTTTT
CDR3 protein: CRYRDTNTGELFF

V gene: TRBV4-3
D gene: NA
J gene: TRBJ2-1
clone size: many
CDR3 DNA: TGCGCCAGCAGCCAAGATATCGGGGACAATGAGCAGTTCTTC
CDR3 protein: CASSQDIGDNEQFF

V gene: TRBV4-3
D gene: NA
J gene: TRBJ1-5
clone size: few
CDR3 DNA: TGCGCCAGCAGCCAAGATCGGTTCCAGCCCCAGCATTTT
CDR3 protein: CASSQDRFQPQHF

V gene: TRBV29-1
D gene: NA
J gene: TRBJ2-7
clone size: many
CDR3 DNA: TGCAGCGTTGAGGAGGAGAGCTCCTACGAGCAGTACTTC
CDR3 protein: CSVEEESSYEQYF

V gene: TRBV5-4
D gene: NA
J gene: TRBJ1-1
clone size: NA
CDR3 DNA: TGTGCCAGCAGCTCCGGGACCTCAGGGACTGAAGCTTTCTTT
CDR3 protein: CASSSGTSGTEAFF

V gene: TRBV4-3
D gene: TRBD2
J gene: TRBJ2-7
clone size: few
CDR3 DNA: TGCGCCAGCAGCCAATCCAGCGGGGGGTTTGACTACGAGCAGTACTTC
CDR3 protein: CASSQSSGGFDYEQYF

V gene: TRBV21-1
D gene: NA
J gene: TRBJ2-3
clone size: few
CDR3 DNA: TGTGCCAGCAGCAACGGTGGGGGAGGAGATACGCAGTATTTT
CDR3 protein: CASSNGGGGDTQYF

V gene: TRBV12-3/TRBV12-4
D gene: NA
J gene: TRBJ1-2
clone size: NA
CDR3 DNA: TGTGCCAGCAGCCCCGGTTTGGGTCTTGGCTACACCTTC
CDR3 protein: CASSPGLGLGYTF

V gene: TRBV28
D gene: NA
J gene: TRBJ1-5
clone size: few
CDR3 DNA: TGTGCCAGCAGTTTTGGGGGTTCGGTAGATCAGCCCCAGCATTTT
CDR3 protein: CASSFGGSVDQPQHF

V gene: TRBV12-3/TRBV12-4
D gene: NA
J gene: TRBJ1-3
clone size: once
CDR3 DNA: TGTGCCAGCAGTTTAAGATCCCTCTCTGGAAACACCATATATTTT
CDR3 protein: CASSLRSLSGNTIYF

V gene: TRBV12-3/TRBV12-4
D gene: NA
J gene: TRBJ1-1
clone size: many
CDR3 DNA: TGTGCCAGCGTTTTTCAGGGAAACACTGAAGCTTTCTTT
CDR3 protein: CASVFQGNTEAFF

V gene: TRBV28
D gene: TRBD2
J gene: TRBJ2-1
clone size: NA
CDR3 DNA: TGTGACAGCAGTTTGCGGACTAGCGGCGGGGATGAGCAGTTCTTC
CDR3 protein: CDSSLRTSGGDEQFF

V gene: TRBV29-1
D gene: NA
J gene: TRBJ2-2
clone size: few
CDR3 DNA: TGCAGCGTTGTGGTTGGTGGGGAGCTGTTTTTT
CDR3 protein: CSVVVGGELFF

V gene: TRBV6-5
D gene: TRBD1
J gene: TRBJ2-7
clone size: NA
CDR3 DNA: TGTGCCAGCAAGCACCGGGACAGGTTTTCCTACGAGCAGTACTTC
CDR3 protein: CASKHRDRFSYEQYF

V gene: TRBV6-5
D gene: NA
J gene: TRBJ1-2
clone size: NA
CDR3 DNA: TGTGCCAGCCCCTTAATAAGGGTCGGCGGCTATGGCTACACCTTC
CDR3 protein: CASPLIRVGGYGYTF

V gene: TRBV2
D gene: NA
J gene: TRBJ1-1
clone size: NA
CDR3 DNA: TGTGTCTGCCTGACCACTGAAGCTTTCTTT
CDR3 protein: CVCLTTEAFF

V gene: TRBV6-1
D gene: NA
J gene: TRBJ2-5
clone size: NA
CDR3 DNA: TGTGCCAGCAGTGAAGGACTAGAAGGCCCCCAAGAGACCCAGTACTTC
CDR3 protein: CASSEGLEGPQETQYF

V gene: TRBV7-2
D gene: NA
J gene: TRBJ1-5
clone size: NA
CDR3 DNA: TGTGCCAGCAGCTTACAAGTCGGGCAGCCCCAGCATTTT
CDR3 protein: CASSLQVGQPQHF

V gene: TRBV19
D gene: NA
J gene: TRBJ1-2
clone size: NA
CDR3 DNA: TGTGCCAGTAGTATATGGGCAGACGAGCTCTATGGCTACACCTTC
CDR3 protein: CASSIWADELYGYTF

V gene: TRBV28
D gene: TRBD1
J gene: TRBJ2-6
clone size: NA
CDR3 DNA: TGTGCCAGCAGACGGGGACAGGGTATTTTGTCTGGGGCCAACGTCCTGACTTTC
CDR3 protein: CASRRGQGILSGANVLTF

V gene: TRBV3-1
D gene: NA
J gene: TRBJ2-2
clone size: few
CDR3 DNA: TGTGCCAGCAGCCAAGGTGGCAGCCAGAGGGAGCTGTTTTTT
CDR3 protein: CASSQGGSQRELFF